Below, 17 T cell receptor beta chains from the same sample are listed, as sequenced in a study of tissue T cells after allogeneic stem cell transplantation. Time point defined: mouse harvest day 14 after allogeneic transplant. The graft held 10^6 splenic CD5+ T cells and 10^7 T-cell-depleted bone marrow cells. Profiled with immunoSEQ multiplex PCR; TCRdb holds only in-frame clones, not every one. The repertoire holds thousands of clones, approximately 34% seen once, with over 2.5% in the top ten. The sequenced sample consisted of skin. The receptors here all came from a female BALB/c mouse given C57BL/6 T cells with graft-versus-host disease after an allogeneic hematopoietic cell transplant.

This clone was seen a handful of times. Any gene name here is a mouse gene name. The CDR3 is cut off 1 residue early in the read; its end comes from the germline J gene. The V gene is TRBV16, the J gene TRBJ2-5; possibly TRBD1 for D (6 bases). Germline CDR1 reads SGHSA; CDR2 reads FRNQAP. V was cut by 4 bases and J by 4 bases, with 9 bases left in between. This CDR3 is built from 13 residues. This CDR3 reads CASSSGQKDTQYF. The covered CDR3 bases are TGTGCAAGCAGCTCGGGACAAAAAGACACCCAGTAC.

Notes on this clone: Mouse names are used for the genes. The read falls 1 residue short of the CDR3 end, and the missing part is taken from the germline J gene. The chain recombines TRBV26 with TRBJ2-5, with unresolved D. The CDR3 sequence is 15 residues long. Germline V lookup: CDR1 KGHPV, CDR2 FQNQEV (reference sequence). Trimming left V 1 base short and J 0 bases short, with 8 bases between. The CDR3 loop is CASSLFRNNQDTQYF. CDR3 DNA (partial): TGTGCCAGCAGTCTGTTCAGGAATAACCAAGACACCCAGTAC. The variable domain in full, completed from reference TRBV26 and TRBJ2-5, reads NSKVIQTPRYLVKGQGQKAKMRCIPEKGHPVVFWYQQNKNNEFKFLINFQNQEVLQQIDMTEKRFSAECPSNSPCSLEIQSSEAGDSALYLCASSLFRNNQDTQYFGPGTRLLVL.

About this clone itself: The listed genes are named as in mouse. The CDR3 loop reads CASSRGTLSNERLFF. CDR3 bases read: TGTGCCAGCAGTCGCGGGACACTTTCCAACGAAAGATTATTT. The rearrangement uses TRBV26 and TRBJ1-4; D possibly corresponds to TRBD1 (6 bases). The read terminates 1 residue before the CDR3 end, so the remaining end is supplied by the germline J gene. CDR1 is KGHPV, CDR2 FQNQEV, per germline (reference sequence). The CDR3 has 15 residues. V lost 4 bases to trimming and J lost 0 bases, with 9 bases between them.

Worth noting for this clone: Gene labels here are mouse ones. Read data end 1 residue before the CDR3 end; the end is taken from the germline J gene. The chain employs TRBV26 and TRBJ2-2; D may be TRBD1 or TRBD2 (5 bases each). Trimming left V 1 base short and J 0 bases short, with 9 bases between. This CDR3 comprises 16 residues. From germline, CDR1 is KGHPV and CDR2 FQNQEV (reference sequence). The CDR3 protein is CASSLLRGSNTGQLYF. CDR3 DNA (partial): TGTGCCAGCAGTCTGTTGAGGGGCTCAAACACCGGGCAGCTCTAC.

In its sample, this clone was seen a few times. The gene symbols are mouse symbols. The read gets to within 1 residue of the CDR3 end, and the germline J gene fills in the rest. The chain is built from TRBV26 and TRBJ1-2; 9 bases align to TRBD1. CDR3 size: 14 residues. CDR1 is KGHPV and CDR2 is FQNQEV in the germline V gene (reference sequence). J lost 0 bases, V lost 4 bases, and 0 bases had no gene match. The CDR3 spells CASSRQGANSDYTF. CDR3 bases read: TGTGCCAGCAGTCGACAGGGGGCAAACTCCGACTACACC.

In regard to this clone: Gene names are mouse gene names. The CDR3 reads CASSRQSSYEQYF. CDR3 DNA (partial): TGTGCCAGCAGCAGACAGAGCTCCTATGAACAGTAC. The chain is built from TRBV3 and TRBJ2-7; a weak D match, TRBD1 (5 bases). Read coverage stops 1 residue before the CDR3 terminus; the germline J gene supplies the remainder. Looked up from germline, CDR1 is SNHLY and CDR2 is FYNGKV (reference sequence). This CDR3 region has 13 residues. The V and J ends lost 5 bases and 0 bases respectively, with 8 bases between them.

This clone is categorized as medium-sized. Gene and germline names: mouse. The CDR3 extends 1 residue past the end of the read, so its final part is completed from the germline J gene. This rearrangement joins TRBV23 to TRBJ1-4. The CDR3 has 13 amino acids. CDR1 is KGHTA, CDR2 FQNQQP, per germline. The part of the CDR3 DNA that was read is TGCTCCAGCAGTCAATCGACCAACGAAAGATTATTT. Amino acid sequence: CSSSQSTNERLF. The entire CDR3 protein is CSSSQSTNERLFF.

This clone has just a few counts. Genes and germline are mouse. The read is 1 residue too short to cover the CDR3 end, so that end is filled in from the germline J gene. The V call is TRBV26, the J call TRBJ1-5; D gene uncertain. CDR3 length: 12 residues. Germline CDR1 and CDR2: KGHPV and FQNQEV (reference sequence). V was clipped by 4 bases and J by 3 bases, with 4 bases between them. Incomplete CDR3 DNA: TGTGCCAGCAGTCAGATCAACCAGGCTCCGCTT. Translating gives CASSQINQAPL. The full CDR3 reads CASSQINQAPLF.

About this clone: Any gene name here is a mouse gene name. The read gets to within 1 residue of the CDR3 end, and the germline J gene fills in the rest. The V call is TRBV5, the J call TRBJ2-5, with 11 bases identical to TRBD2. In germline, CDR1 is LGHNA, CDR2 YNLKQL (reference sequence). The CDR3 consists of 15 residues. J lost 3 bases, V lost 4 bases, and 3 bases had no gene match. The CDR3 region is CASSPRTGGQDTQYF. Partial CDR3 DNA: TGTGCCAGCAGCCCCCGGACTGGGGGGCAAGACACCCAGTAC.

By sample fraction, this clone is medium-sized. Gene names are mouse gene names. The observed sequence ends 1 residue before the CDR3 terminus, with the missing tail filled in from the germline J gene. This chain connects TRBV5 to TRBJ2-5; 10 bases map to TRBD1. V trimming: 4 bases; J trimming: 6 bases; junction bases outside the gene matches: 4. The CDR3 has 14 residues. The germline gives CDR1 LGHNA, CDR2 YNLKQL (reference sequence). The sequenced CDR3 bases are TGTGCCAGCAGCCCCGACAGGGGGCAGGACACCCAGTAC. Encoded protein: CASSPDRGQDTQY. The entire CDR3 sequence reads CASSPDRGQDTQYF.

This clone was picked up a small number of times. Mouse gene names apply. Sequencing ends 1 residue short of the CDR3 end; the germline J gene provides the rest. The chain employs TRBV26 and TRBJ2-7; 10 positions agree with TRBD1. The CDR3 length is 13 residues. V shed 4 bases, J shed 5 bases, and the junction held 2 bases outside the gene matches. Germline assignment: CDR1 KGHPV and CDR2 FQNQEV (reference sequence). The CDR3 DNA, read in part, is TGTGCCAGCAGTCGGGACAGGGGACATGAACAGTAC. Protein product: CASSRDRGHEQY. The entire CDR3 protein is CASSRDRGHEQYF.

This clone appeared a few times. Mouse gene names apply. The CDR3: CASSRTGSNTEVFF. Partial CDR3 DNA: TGTGCCAGCAGTCGGACAGGGAGCAACACAGAAGTCTTC. The rearrangement links TRBV26 to TRBJ1-1; 8 positions match TRBD1. The read terminates 1 residue before the CDR3 end, so the remaining end is supplied by the germline J gene. V gave up 4 bases and J gave up 2 bases; unmatched junction bases: 3. Germline V gene data show CDR1 as KGHPV and CDR2 as FQNQEV (reference sequence). The length of the CDR3 is 14 residues.

In the case of this clone: Genes and germline are mouse. The read falls 1 residue short of the CDR3 end, and the missing part is taken from the germline J gene. This chain connects TRBV26 to TRBJ2-1, with D unclear. Trimming pared 4 bases from V and 2 bases from J, leaving 3 bases between. The germline gives CDR1 KGHPV, CDR2 FQNQEV (reference sequence). The CDR3 covers 12 residues. This CDR3 is CASSRDYAEQFF. The covered CDR3 bases are TGTGCCAGCAGTCGGGACTATGCTGAGCAGTTC.

By share of the sample, this clone is medium-sized. The gene names here belong to mouse. The read finishes 1 residue shy of the CDR3 end, and the germline J gene is used to complete it. This chain uses TRBV13-1 with TRBJ1-3, with D perhaps matching TRBD1 (6 bases). Germline V CDR1 and CDR2: NSHNY, SYGAGN. The CDR3 covers 14 residues. The V end was cut by 2 bases, the J end by 4 bases, with 10 bases between. The CDR3 bases that were read are TGTGCCAGCAGTGAGGGGGGGCTGGGAAATACGCTCTAT. Residues: CASSEGGLGNTLY. The entire CDR3 reads CASSEGGLGNTLYF.

Concerning this clone: Mouse germline and gene names are used. Read sequence stops 1 residue before the CDR3 end, and the germline J gene provides the missing end. This sequence joins TRBV23 and TRBJ2-7; TRBD2 is the table's D call, not checked against the DNA. This CDR3 comprises 14 residues. The V gene's germline CDR1 is KGHTA and CDR2 FQNQQP. CDR3 DNA, as far as it was read: TGCTCCAGCAGTCGGGACTGGGACTCCTATGAACAGTAC. Amino acid sequence: CSSSRDWDSYEQY. The CDR3, in full, reads CSSSRDWDSYEQYF.

Details on this clone: Gene names and germline match the mouse. Read sequence stops 1 residue before the CDR3 end, and the germline J gene provides the missing end. J is TRBJ2-5 and V is TRBV31, with TRBD2 as a possible D gene (7 bases). CDR1 and CDR2 (germline): GKSSPN, SITVG. V lost 5 bases to trimming and J lost 2 bases, with 11 bases between them. The CDR3 consists of 13 residues. Partial CDR3 DNA: TGTGCCTGGGGGCTGGGGGCCCAAGACACCCAGTAC. It is translated as CAWGLGAQDTQY. The whole CDR3 reads CAWGLGAQDTQYF.

With respect to this clone: Gene labels here are mouse ones. The read halts 1 residue ahead of the CDR3 end, with the missing end drawn from the germline J gene. This chain uses TRBV5 with TRBJ2-2; possible D gene TRBD1, 6 bases. The CDR3 has 15 residues. Per the germline V gene, CDR1 is LGHNA and CDR2 is YNLKQL (reference sequence). Trimming stripped 0 bases from V and 4 bases from J, with 9 bases between. The part of the CDR3 DNA that was read is TGTGCCAGCAGCCAAGATCAGGGGCGCACCGGGCAGCTCTAC. This sequence encodes CASSQDQGRTGQLY. The entire CDR3 protein reads CASSQDQGRTGQLYF.